These 21 T cell receptor beta chains came from one sample sequenced in a study of cytomegalovirus exposure and HLA in healthy donors. Primers included in the PCR were 60 Vbeta and 13 Jbeta primers. Only in-frame clones appear in the TCRdb table, and some are missing; sequencing was by immunoSEQ multiplex PCR. Seen here are around 170,000 clones, roughly 70% observed once, and the top ten hold about 1.6%. Sequenced input: PBMCs. The receptors derive from a girl aged 5-17 years in good health and CMV-seronegative.

J is TRBJ2-1 and V is TRBV19; 14 nucleotides agree with TRBD2. Per germline, CDR1 LNHDA and CDR2 SQIVND (reference sequence). Trimming cost V 5 bases and J 6 bases; bases outside gene matches: 9. There are 17 residues in the CDR3. The CDR3 sequence is CASSLRLAGGLGNEQFF. The DNA for the CDR3 is TGTGCCAGTAGTCTCAGACTAGCGGGGGGGCTGGGCAATGAGCAGTTCTTC.

This chain connects TRBV14 to TRBJ2-1; D remains unclear. Deletions cut 1 base from V and 12 bases from J, with 7 bases between. This CDR3 has 11 residues. Germline CDR1 and CDR2: SGHDN and FVKESK. The CDR3 here is CASSQGAAQFF. CDR3 bases: TGTGCCAGCAGCCAAGGGGCTGCGCAGTTCTTC.

The chain combines TRBV6-1 with TRBJ2-4; TRBD2 is a possible D gene (5 bases). The CDR3 sequence is 17 residues long. Trimming cost V 0 bases and J 5 bases, with 17 bases left between them. Germline values: CDR1 MNHNS, CDR2 SASEGT. CDR3 protein: CASSEARARSSQNIQYF. In DNA, the CDR3 is TGTGCCAGCAGTGAAGCGCGGGCACGCTCCAGCCAAAACATTCAGTACTTC.

This clone was detected only a few times. J is TRBJ2-5 and V is TRBV2; maybe TRBD2 (7 bases). The CDR3 is 18 residues long. The V and J ends lost 5 bases and 3 bases respectively, with 25 bases between them. From germline, CDR1 is SNHLY and CDR2 FYNNEI. The CDR3 coding sequence is TGTGCCAGCAGTCGGTGGCTAGCTGGGGGGGGCTTTGAAGAGACCCAGTACTTC. This translates into CASSRWLAGGGFEETQYF.

The chain joins TRBV7-9 to TRBJ2-1; 7 nucleotides align to TRBD2. The V segment lost 1 base and the J segment 3 bases; nucleotides outside the gene matches: 3. The germline gives CDR1 SEHNR, CDR2 FQNEAQ (reference sequence). The CDR3 is 15 residues long. In DNA, the CDR3 is TGTGCCAGCAGCTTAGGCGGGAGAGTCTACAATGAGCAGTTCTTC. Amino acid sequence: CASSLGGRVYNEQFF.

The rearrangement uses TRBV5-4 and TRBJ2-5; D gene uncertain. This CDR3 region has 14 residues. Deletions cut 3 bases from V and 0 bases from J, with 9 bases between. Germline V gene sequence: CDR1 SGHNT, CDR2 YYREEE (reference sequence). In DNA form, the CDR3 reads TGTGCCAGCAGCTCCGTCCCGTACCAAGAGACCCAGTACTTC. Translation: CASSSVPYQETQYF.

The chain is built from TRBV5-6 and TRBJ2-7, with D maybe TRBD2 (6 bases). The CDR3 is 14 amino acids. Between the trimmed V and J ends, which lost 6 bases and 4 bases, there was a span of 17 bases. Germline loops: CDR1 SGHDT, CDR2 YYEEEE. CDR3 sequence: CASIRTGLFYEQYF. Written as DNA, the CDR3 is TGTGCCAGCATCAGAACAGGACTATTTTACGAGCAGTACTTC.

This sequence joins TRBV7-6 and TRBJ2-7; D remains ambiguous. The V and J ends lost 6 bases and 0 bases respectively, with 9 bases between them. The CDR3 is 13 residues long. CDR1 SGHVS and CDR2 FNYEAQ come from the germline V gene. CDR3 residues: CASSPRSSYEQYF. The CDR3 DNA reads as TGTGCCAGCAGTCCGAGAAGCTCCTACGAGCAGTACTTC.

This clone was seen once. This chain joins TRBV20-1 and TRBJ2-7; perhaps TRBD2 as D (5 bases). This CDR3 region has 11 residues. With 0 bases removed from V and 6 bases from J, the gap between germline ends came to 6 bases. Germline V gene lookup returns CDR1 DFQATT and CDR2 SNEGSKA (reference sequence). The CDR3 DNA reads TGCAGTGCTAGAGATCGGGGCGAGCAGTACTTC. Translating gives CSARDRGEQYF.

The V and J genes are TRBV30 and TRBJ2-5; D possibly corresponds to TRBD1 (6 bases). With 3 bases removed from V and 3 bases from J, the gap between germline ends came to 11 bases. The CDR3 sequence is 13 residues long. Per the germline V gene, CDR1 is GTSNPN and CDR2 is SVGIG (reference sequence). CDR3 coding DNA: TGTGCCTGGAGGGACCGGGACAAAGAGACCCAGTACTTC. The encoded protein is CAWRDRDKETQYF. Filled out from reference TRBV30 and TRBJ2-5, the complete variable domain reads SQTIHQWPATLVQPVGSPLSLECTVEGTSNPNLYWYRQAAGRGLQLLFYSVGIGQISSEVPQNLSASRPQDRQFILSSKKLLLSDSGFYLCAWRDRDKETQYFGPGTRLLVL.

The CDR3 here is CASSVGKGPLSYEQYF. CDR3 bases: TGTGCCAGCAGCGTAGGGAAGGGGCCTCTCTCCTACGAGCAGTACTTC. This chain links TRBV9 with TRBJ2-7, with D perhaps TRBD1 (5 bases). Germline values: CDR1 SGDLS, CDR2 YYNGEE. Between the trimmed V and J ends, which lost 0 bases and 0 bases, there was a span of 13 bases. There are 16 residues in the CDR3.

The chain carries TRBV28 and TRBJ1-1; D is uncertain. CDR1 is MDHEN, CDR2 SYDVKM, per germline. There are 12 residues in the CDR3. The V gene lost 6 bases and the J gene lost 1 base, with 6 bases spanning the gap. The CDR3 loop is CASREWNTEAFF. As DNA, the CDR3 is TGTGCCAGCAGGGAGTGGAACACTGAAGCTTTCTTT.

The V call is TRBV7-8, the J call TRBJ1-2, with 8 bases lining up with TRBD1. Germline CDR1 reads SGHVS; CDR2 reads FQNEAQ. The CDR3 has 16 amino acids. J lost 4 bases, V lost 4 bases, and 11 bases had no gene match. CDR3 nucleotides: TGTGCCAGCAGCTCCCGGACAGGGCCAAGGACCTATGGCTACACCTTC. Translating it yields CASSSRTGPRTYGYTF. Using reference TRBV7-8 and TRBJ1-2 for the parts outside the CDR3, the full variable domain is GAGVSQSPRYKVAKRGQDVALRCDPISGHVSLFWYQQALGQGPEFLTYFQNEAQLDKSGLPSDRFFAERPEGSVSTLKIQRTQQEDSAVYLCASSSRTGPRTYGYTFGSGTRLTVV.

Concerning this clone itself: Other DNA sequences in the sample encode the same CDR3. The chain has TRBV9 and TRBJ2-5, with D perhaps TRBD1 (5 bases). Germline V gene lookup returns CDR1 SGDLS and CDR2 YYNGEE. Deletions cut 0 bases from V and 2 bases from J, with 5 bases between. The CDR3 has 13 residues. In nucleotides, the CDR3 is TGTGCCAGCAGCGTAGCAGGGCAAGAGACCCAGTACTTC. Translated: CASSVAGQETQYF. The full variable domain, its missing parts supplied by reference TRBV9 and TRBJ2-5, is DSGVTQTPKHLITATGQRVTLRCSPRSGDLSVYWYQQSLDQGLQFLIQYYNGEERAKGNILERFSAQQFPDLHSELNLSSLELGDSALYFCASSVAGQETQYFGPGTRLLVL.

This chain joins TRBV7-6 and TRBJ2-2; 9 nucleotides agree with TRBD2. CDR1 and CDR2 (germline): SGHVS, FNYEAQ. V gave up 7 bases and J gave up 4 bases; unmatched junction bases: 4. The CDR3 has 14 residues. CDR3 in amino acids: CASNGGGVTGELFF. For the CDR3, the DNA is TGTGCCAGCAACGGCGGGGGGGTCACCGGGGAGCTGTTTTTT.

CDR3 amino acids: CASSLGLSGVGEQFF. As DNA, the CDR3 is TGCGCCAGCAGCTTGGGTCTATCGGGGGTGGGTGAGCAGTTCTTC. This rearrangement joins TRBV5-1 to TRBJ2-1; perhaps TRBD2 as D (6 bases). Germline loops: CDR1 SGHRS, CDR2 YFSETQ. The V end was cut by 0 bases, the J end by 9 bases, with 16 bases between. CDR3 length equals 15 residues.

The chain joins TRBV13 to TRBJ2-3, with 7 bases lining up with TRBD1. The V gene end was trimmed by 4 bases and the J gene end by 1 base; junction bases not matched to a gene: 5. The CDR3 is made up of 15 amino acids. Germline V CDR1 and CDR2: PRHDT, FYEKMQ (reference sequence). The CDR3 protein is CASSSSGTGTDTQYF. Here the CDR3 DNA reads TGTGCCAGCAGCTCATCCGGGACAGGCACAGATACGCAGTATTTT.

The chain has TRBV6-1 and TRBJ2-1, with D possibly being TRBD2 (5 bases). CDR1 MNHNS and CDR2 SASEGT come from the germline V gene. Trimming removed 3 bases at V and 3 bases at J, with 9 bases between. The CDR3 runs 14 residues. The CDR3 nucleotides are TGTGCCAGCAGTGATCGGGAAAGCTACAATGAGCAGTTCTTC. Translating gives CASSDRESYNEQFF.

This clone was found once. The chain recombines TRBV5-6 with TRBJ1-3; TRBD1 matches at 9 bases. This CDR3 has 15 residues. The V gene's germline CDR1 is SGHDT and CDR2 YYEEEE. V was pared by 4 bases and J by 3 bases, with 5 bases of the junction left unmatched. The CDR3 sequence: CASSRDRAIGNTIYF. CDR3 bases: TGTGCCAGCAGCCGGGACAGGGCAATTGGAAACACCATATATTTT. Based on the CDR3 plus reference TRBV5-6 and TRBJ1-3, the full variable domain is DAGVTQSPTHLIKTRGQQVTLRCSPKSGHDTVSWYQQALGQGPQFIFQYYEEEERQRGNFPDRFSGHQFPNYSSELNVNALLLGDSALYLCASSRDRAIGNTIYFGEGSWLTVV.

The chain uses TRBV27 and TRBJ1-5, with TRBD1 identical over 7 bases. CDR3 length equals 17 residues. CDR1 and CDR2 (germline): MNHEY, SMNVEV (reference sequence). Germline trimming cut 6 bases from V and 1 base from J; bases unmatched to any gene: 12. CDR3 loop: CASSPTGWQGSNQPQHF. In DNA, the CDR3 is TGTGCCAGCAGCCCGACAGGGTGGCAGGGGAGCAATCAGCCCCAGCATTTT.

The V call is TRBV6-6, the J call TRBJ2-7; the match to TRBD1 covers 12 bases. The V gene end was trimmed by 10 bases and the J gene end by 5 bases; junction bases not matched to a gene: 6. Germline V CDR1 and CDR2: MNHNY, SVGAGI (reference sequence). The CDR3 is made up of 13 amino acids. CDR3 residues: CATTGTGGNEQYF. The CDR3 DNA sequence: TGTGCCACTACCGGGACAGGGGGCAACGAGCAGTACTTC.